This TCR beta chain is from a study of blood T cells in healthy people across ages. In its sample, this clonotype was seen a few times. The CDR3 runs to 14 residues. Germline values: CDR1 LNHNV, CDR2 YYDKDF (reference sequence). With V trimmed by 5 bases and J by 5 bases, 3 bases remained unmatched. Combining a sample-barcoded 5' primer with a J-beta primer mix, a second PCR ran for roughly 7 to 12 cycles. Via MiXCR, TCRdb re-called the 5' RACE reads, giving one row per CDR3 protein. The sample lists about 720,000 distinct CDR3 sequences, around a quarter seen once, with 3% to 4.5% in the top ten. The same sample was also studied in work on T cells of mothers and their children.

The specimen sequenced was blood. The clonotype originates from a boy aged 5 to 17 in good health. V usage is TRBV15 and J usage is TRBJ1-2, with 12 bases that match TRBD1. CDR3 in amino acids: CATSGGQGAYGYTF. Here the CDR3 DNA reads TGTGCCACCAGCGGGGGACAGGGGGCGTATGGCTACACCTTC.